Listed here are 22 T cell receptor beta chains from one sample, sequenced in a study of Ad26.COV2.S vaccination and SARS-CoV-2 variants (dated by TCRdb to about 2021). Libraries were prepared through the immunoSEQ multiplex PCR assay. TCRdb's version of the immuneACCESS table is confined to in-frame rearrangements and falls short of the full clone set. An unresolved V gene accounts for under half of the shortfall where checked; the remainder is of unknown origin. Here the sample has about 400,000 clones; 75% to 90% occur a single time. 1.5% to 2% of the sample is held by the ten biggest clonotypes. The treatment or condition tag for this specimen amounts to: over 15 received Ad26.COV2.S at low or high dose, single or two shots; five or six received placebo; per-sample allocation not given. For vaccine and placebo recipients, repertoires were sequenced using samples collected on day 63 after the first injection.

Sequencing was performed on peripheral blood, taken in a trial of Ad26.COV2.S vaccine versus placebo. These receptor sequences come from a person aged 18-60 years who received the Ad26.COV2.S COVID-19 vaccine or a placebo.

This chain connects TRBV28 to TRBJ2-1; D is unclear. In germline, CDR1 is MDHEN, CDR2 SYDVKM. Trimming took 8 bases from V and 1 from J, leaving 3 bases between them. The CDR3 contains 11 residues. CDR3 in amino acids: CASFSYNEQFF. The CDR3 DNA is TGTGCCAGCTTTTCCTACAATGAGCAGTTCTTC.

The chain has TRBV6-6 and TRBJ2-7; TRBD2 matches 8 bases. Germline V lookup: CDR1 MNHNY, CDR2 SVGAGI (reference sequence). The CDR3 loop spans 14 amino acids. V lost 6 bases to trimming and J lost 2 bases; unmatched junction nucleotides: 6. CDR3 loop: CASSVSGIAYEQYF. The CDR3 DNA sequence: TGTGCCAGCAGCGTTAGCGGGATCGCCTACGAGCAGTACTTC.

This rearrangement joins TRBV6-5 to TRBJ2-5, with 9 bases matching TRBD1. Germline CDR1 and CDR2: MNHEY and SVGAGI. The V and J ends lost 7 bases and 4 bases, in that order; junction bases with no gene match: 7. The CDR3 totals 14 residues. The CDR3 sequence is CASKTGGVGETQYF. The CDR3 nucleotides are TGTGCCAGCAAAACAGGGGGCGTTGGAGAGACCCAGTACTTC.

This chain joins TRBV4-2 and TRBJ2-5, with D perhaps TRBD1 (6 bases). Deletions cut 1 base from V and 1 base from J, with 13 bases between. Germline V gene lookup returns CDR1 LGHNA and CDR2 YNFKEQ. The CDR3 has 16 residues. The CDR3 DNA follows: TGTGCCAGCAGCCAAGTACAGGGCGGACGCCAAGAGACCCAGTACTTC. Its protein product is CASSQVQGGRQETQYF.

The chain recombines TRBV29-1 with TRBJ1-2, with D unresolved. The CDR3 length is 10 residues. From germline, CDR1 is SQVTM and CDR2 ANQGSEA. Deletions cut 5 bases from V and 6 bases from J, with 7 bases between. CDR3 residues: CSVPIDGYTF. DNA for the CDR3: TGCAGCGTTCCGATAGATGGCTACACCTTC.

The gene calls are TRBV6-4 and TRBJ1-1; D ambiguous. This CDR3 comprises 13 residues. Trimming pared 4 bases from V and 1 base from J, leaving 7 bases between. From germline, CDR1 is MRHNA and CDR2 SNTAGT. This CDR3 is CASSVKRNTEAFF. CDR3 in DNA: TGTGCCAGCAGTGTAAAGAGGAACACTGAAGCTTTCTTT.

This chain connects TRBV20-1 to TRBJ1-2; no firm D call. Germline lookup yields CDR1 DFQATT and CDR2 SNEGSKA (reference sequence). The CDR3 spans 11 residues. V lost 7 bases and J lost 7, with 13 bases in between. In DNA form, the CDR3 reads TGCAGTGTCGCAGGAGGGTTTGGCTACACCTTC. It encodes CSVAGGFGYTF.

The chain has TRBV19 and TRBJ1-5; possibly TRBD1 for D (6 bases). The CDR3 runs to 15 residues. V gave up 4 bases and J gave up 0 bases, with 10 bases separating them. Germline CDR1 LNHDA, CDR2 SQIVND (reference sequence). The CDR3 coding sequence is TGTGCCAGTAGTACACAGGGTTATAGCAATCAGCCCCAGCATTTT. This translates into CASSTQGYSNQPQHF.

The V and J genes are TRBV28 and TRBJ2-3; 8 bases match TRBD1. Germline lookup yields CDR1 MDHEN and CDR2 SYDVKM. V shed 3 bases and J 9 bases; nucleotides not matched to a gene: 14. The CDR3 runs to 16 residues. The CDR3 is CASSLEPRGGQGTQYF. The CDR3 DNA reads TGTGCCAGCAGTTTGGAACCCCGGGGAGGACAGGGCACGCAGTATTTT.

V gene TRBV7-9 combines with J gene TRBJ2-5; D ambiguous. V lost 3 bases, J lost 2 bases, and 10 bases lay in between. Germline-derived CDR1 and CDR2 are SEHNR and FQNEAQ (reference sequence). This CDR3 is 14 amino acids long. Here the CDR3 reads CASSFPVTQETQYF. The CDR3 DNA is TGTGCCAGCAGCTTTCCGGTTACTCAAGAGACCCAGTACTTC.

The chain joins TRBV29-1 to TRBJ1-3; D unresolved. The germline V and J ends were trimmed by 4 bases and 4 bases, with 5 bases remaining between them. The CDR3 is made up of 11 amino acids. Per the germline V gene, CDR1 is SQVTM and CDR2 is ANQGSEA. The CDR3 sequence: CSVGSGNTIYF. DNA for the CDR3: TGCAGCGTTGGGTCGGGAAACACCATATATTTT.

A few counts support this clone. The chain couples TRBV19 to TRBJ2-7; 8 nucleotides agree with TRBD1. The CDR3 runs 14 residues. The V and J ends lost 3 bases and 3 bases, in that order; junction bases with no gene match: 4. CDR1 LNHDA and CDR2 SQIVND come from the germline V gene (reference sequence). The CDR3 DNA reads as TGTGCCAGTAGTATGGGACAGGTTAACTACGAGCAGTACTTC. This translates into CASSMGQVNYEQYF.

This chain links TRBV10-3 with TRBJ2-5, with 8 bases that match TRBD1. V was pared by 11 bases and J by 5 bases, with 13 bases of the junction left unmatched. CDR1 is ENHRY and CDR2 is SYGVKD in the germline V gene. The CDR3 contains 14 residues. CDR3 nucleotide sequence: TGTGCCGTCTCCCGGGACAGGCTGGGGGAGACCCAGTACTTC. This translates into CAVSRDRLGETQYF.

The V call is TRBV7-3, the J call TRBJ1-1; D possibly corresponds to TRBD1 (5 bases). The CDR3 runs 14 residues. The V gene's germline CDR1 is SGHTA and CDR2 FQGTGA. Trimming took 3 bases from V and 2 from J, leaving 10 bases between them. The CDR3, as DNA: TGTGCCAGCAGCTTCCGGGACGGTAACACTGAAGCTTTCTTT. Protein product: CASSFRDGNTEAFF.

In DNA, the CDR3 is TGTGCCAGCAGGTGGGGGCCGGGGGAAAAACTGTTTTTT. This translates into CASRWGPGEKLFF. The J gene is TRBJ1-4, the V gene TRBV6-5; perhaps TRBD1 as D (6 bases). V was shortened by 6 bases and J by 8 bases, with 13 bases between the two germline ends. The CDR3 spans 13 residues. CDR1 is MNHEY, CDR2 SVGAGI, per germline.

The chain employs TRBV6-5 and TRBJ2-7, with 11 bases matching TRBD2. Germline CDR1 and CDR2: MNHEY and SVGAGI. CDR3 length: 13 amino acids. J was trimmed by 3 bases and V by 10 bases; bases with no gene match: 5. DNA of the CDR3: TGTGCCACCTCAGGGACTAGCGGCTACGAGCAGTACTTC. Protein product: CATSGTSGYEQYF.

The sample holds one count of this clone. This chain connects TRBV29-1 to TRBJ2-1; possibly TRBD2 for D (6 bases). The CDR3 is 16 residues long. The germline CDR1 and CDR2 sequences are SQVTM and ANQGSEA. Trimming shortened V by 0 bases and J by 9 bases, and 21 bases separated the two germline ends. CDR3 nucleotides: TGCAGCGTTGAAGAAAACCGGGACTCGTCACCTGGTGAGCAGTTCTTC. Translation gives CSVEENRDSSPGEQFF.

This clone was counted between two and nine times. The chain carries TRBV9 and TRBJ2-7, with D perhaps TRBD1 (6 bases). Trimming took 6 bases from V and 2 from J, leaving 18 bases between them. Germline CDR1 SGDLS, CDR2 YYNGEE. This CDR3 has 15 amino acids. CDR3 amino acids: CASTPQDRFTYEQYF. The DNA of the CDR3 is TGTGCCAGCACCCCTCAGGACAGATTTACCTACGAGCAGTACTTC.

The rearrangement links TRBV15 to TRBJ2-3; a possible D gene is TRBD2 (7 bases). This CDR3 spans 17 amino acids. V lost 4 bases to trimming and J lost 0 bases, with 17 bases between them. Germline values: CDR1 LNHNV, CDR2 YYDKDF (reference sequence). The chain's CDR3 is CATSKTIGGVSTDTQYF. DNA of the CDR3: TGTGCCACCAGCAAAACTATAGGGGGGGTTAGCACAGATACGCAGTATTTT.

The rearrangement links TRBV6-5 to TRBJ1-1, with TRBD1 matching over 7 bases. The CDR3 is 14 residues long. Germline loops: CDR1 MNHEY, CDR2 SVGAGI. V shed 7 bases and J 7 bases; nucleotides not matched to a gene: 12. CDR3 loop: CASNSPGGKNEAFF. For the CDR3, the DNA is TGTGCCAGCAATTCTCCAGGGGGTAAAAATGAAGCTTTCTTT.

The CDR3 is CASSRGLAGVGYEQYF. For the CDR3, the DNA is TGTGCCAGCAGCCGTGGACTAGCGGGAGTAGGCTACGAGCAGTACTTC. This chain joins TRBV6-2 or TRBV6-3 and TRBJ2-7, with 13 bases matching TRBD2. The CDR3 loop spans 16 amino acids. Per the germline V gene, CDR1 is MNHEY and CDR2 is SVGEGT. J lost 3 bases, V lost 6 bases, and 8 bases had no gene match.

The V call is TRBV2, the J call TRBJ2-3; tentatively, D is TRBD1 or TRBD2 (5 bases each). The CDR3 is made up of 16 amino acids. Germline V lookup: CDR1 SNHLY, CDR2 FYNNEI. The germline V and J ends were trimmed by 7 bases and 3 bases, with 20 bases remaining between them. The CDR3 sequence is CASIGGLGVGTDTQYF. Here the CDR3 DNA reads TGTGCCAGCATTGGGGGTCTGGGGGTCGGAACAGATACGCAGTATTTT.